The 31 T cell receptor beta chains given below trace back to one sample, sequenced in a study of T cells after yellow fever vaccination. One entry per CDR3 protein, called by TCRdb with MiXCR from the 5' RACE reads. The table records about 340,000 distinct CDR3 sequences, 8.7% of them present only once. The sequenced sample was PBMCs, obtained on the day of the first yellow fever vaccination. These receptors came from a man younger than 30 who received the YFV17D yellow fever vaccine.

The J gene is TRBJ2-1, the V gene TRBV20-1; D possibly corresponds to TRBD2 (5 bases). Germline loops: CDR1 DFQATT, CDR2 SNEGSKA (reference sequence). The CDR3 runs 13 residues. V shed 5 bases and J shed 8 bases, with 16 bases lying between them. This CDR3 is CSALEGRNDEQFF. The CDR3 DNA sequence: TGCAGTGCTTTAGAGGGTCGTAACGATGAGCAGTTCTTC.

The gene calls are TRBV7-9 and TRBJ1-2, with 10 bases matching TRBD1. The V and J ends lost 5 bases and 6 bases, in that order; junction bases with no gene match: 3. In germline, CDR1 is SEHNR, CDR2 FQNEAQ (reference sequence). The CDR3 contains 13 residues. The CDR3 here is CASSRQGANGYTF. The CDR3 nucleotides are TGTGCCAGCAGCCGACAGGGGGCGAATGGCTACACCTTC. Combining the CDR3 with reference TRBV7-9 and TRBJ1-2 gives the whole variable domain DTGVSQNPRHKITKRGQNVTFRCDPISEHNRLYWYRQTLGQGPEFLTYFQNEAQLEKSRLLSDRFSAERPKGSFSTLEIQRTEQGDSAMYLCASSRQGANGYTFGSGTRLTVV.

This chain links TRBV10-3 with TRBJ2-7; D perhaps matches TRBD2 (7 bases). Germline CDR1 and CDR2: ENHRY and SYGVKD. Deletions cut 0 bases from V and 3 bases from J, with 18 bases between. This CDR3 region has 17 residues. For the CDR3, the DNA is TGTGCCATCAGTGAGTCACCGGGAGGACAGAGATACTACGAGCAGTACTTC. Translated: CAISESPGGQRYYEQYF.

Many counts were recorded for this clonotype. The chain combines TRBV2 with TRBJ2-1; D is perhaps TRBD2 (5 bases). V shed 4 bases and J shed 0 bases, with 7 bases lying between them. Germline values: CDR1 SNHLY, CDR2 FYNNEI. This CDR3 comprises 14 residues. The CDR3 DNA follows: TGTGCCAGCAGTGGTGGGAGCTCCTACAATGAGCAGTTCTTC. Encoded protein: CASSGGSSYNEQFF.

This clonotype appeared many times. The CDR3 region is CASSPRNQPQHF. In nucleotides, the CDR3 is TGTGCCAGCAGTCCCAGAAATCAGCCCCAGCATTTT. The chain couples TRBV6-2 or TRBV6-3 to TRBJ1-5, with D hard to call. The CDR3 is 12 residues long. Looked up from germline, CDR1 is MNHEY and CDR2 is SVGEGT. The V end lost 5 bases, the J end lost 4 bases, and 6 bases lay between the germline ends.

The chain has TRBV9 and TRBJ2-1; D is possibly TRBD2 (6 bases). The germline gives CDR1 SGDLS, CDR2 YYNGEE. V lost 0 bases and J 0 bases, leaving 10 bases between the germline ends. The CDR3 totals 16 residues. CDR3 amino acids: CASSVVPGVSYNEQFF. Here the CDR3 DNA reads TGTGCCAGCAGCGTAGTCCCGGGGGTCTCCTACAATGAGCAGTTCTTC.

A few counts support this clonotype. This sequence joins TRBV14 and TRBJ1-2; tentative D call: TRBD1 (6 bases). Per germline, CDR1 SGHDN and CDR2 FVKESK. CDR3 length: 16 amino acids. Trimming took 1 base from V and 4 from J, leaving 16 bases between them. The CDR3 is CASSQVTGRGGYGYTF. The CDR3 coding sequence is TGTGCCAGCAGCCAAGTTACGGGCAGGGGTGGCTATGGCTACACCTTC.

This clonotype was seen a few times. The rearrangement uses TRBV4-3 and TRBJ1-4; the D gene is possibly TRBD1 (6 bases). Germline-derived CDR1 and CDR2 are LGHNA and YSLEER. The V gene lost 4 bases and the J gene lost 8 bases, with 11 bases spanning the gap. The CDR3 is made up of 13 amino acids. The CDR3: CASSRWTAEKLFF. CDR3 nucleotide sequence: TGCGCCAGCAGCCGCTGGACAGCAGAAAAACTGTTTTTT.

This clonotype was observed a handful of times. The chain has TRBV19 and TRBJ1-5; 7 bases map to TRBD1. Trimming removed 3 bases from V and 1 base from J; junction bases left unmatched: 6. Germline V gene lookup returns CDR1 LNHDA and CDR2 SQIVND (reference sequence). The CDR3 is 16 amino acids. The CDR3 DNA reads as TGTGCCAGTAGTATCCTTCTCAGGGGGAGCAATCAGCCCCAGCATTTT. It specifies CASSILLRGSNQPQHF. The full variable domain, with the rest looked up from reference TRBV19 and TRBJ1-5, is DGGITQSPKYLFRKEGQNVTLSCEQNLNHDAMYWYRQDPGQGLRLIYYSQIVNDFQKGDIAEGYSVSREKKESFPLTVTSAQKNPTAFYLCASSILLRGSNQPQHFGDGTRLSIL.

Only a few counts were recorded for this clonotype. V gene TRBV6-1 combines with J gene TRBJ1-3; weak D call: TRBD1 (6 bases). The germline CDR1 and CDR2 sequences are MNHNS and SASEGT. V shed 6 bases and J shed 5 bases, with 14 bases lying between them. The CDR3 is made up of 14 amino acids. CDR3 residues: CASRPPDSRNTIYF. DNA of the CDR3: TGTGCCAGCAGGCCCCCGGACAGCAGAAACACCATATATTTT.

In regard to this clonotype: The junction departs from the called germline gene at one end, perhaps through a read error. The chain carries TRBV12-3 or TRBV12-4 and TRBJ1-1; D unclear. There are 11 residues in the CDR3. This CDR3 is CTSQENTEAFF. CDR3 nucleotides: TGTACCAGTCAGGAGAACACTGAAGCTTTCTTT.

This clonotype was detected only a few times. The chain couples TRBV7-9 to TRBJ2-7; possible D gene TRBD1, 6 bases. CDR1 and CDR2 from the germline V gene are SEHNR and FQNEAQ (reference sequence). There are 14 residues in the CDR3. Trimming left V 5 bases short and J 6 bases short, with 17 bases between. CDR3 region: CASSLTGIGGEQYF. CDR3 coding DNA: TGTGCCAGCAGCCTCACAGGGATTGGAGGCGAGCAGTACTTC.

This clonotype has just a few counts. The chain has TRBV6-2 or TRBV6-3 and TRBJ2-7, with TRBD2 as a possible D gene (6 bases). V was shortened by 1 base and J by 3 bases, with 7 bases between the two germline ends. Germline CDR1 and CDR2: MNHEY and SVGEGT. The CDR3 sequence is 13 residues long. CDR3 nucleotide sequence: TGTGCCAGCAGTTACTGGGGGGTCTACGAGCAGTACTTC. Protein: CASSYWGVYEQYF.

The chain uses TRBV5-1 and TRBJ2-5; D is unresolved. The germline CDR1 and CDR2 sequences are SGHRS and YFSETQ. The V gene lost 4 bases and the J gene lost 5 bases, with 15 bases spanning the gap. The CDR3 consists of 14 residues. CDR3 protein: CASSVGPQGETQYF. The CDR3 nucleotides are TGCGCCAGCAGCGTAGGGCCCCAAGGGGAGACCCAGTACTTC.

This clonotype was seen at least ten times. This rearrangement joins TRBV20-1 to TRBJ2-1; no clear D. Trimming took off 5 bases at V and 8 bases at J, with 10 bases between the two ends. The germline gives CDR1 DFQATT, CDR2 SNEGSKA (reference sequence). The CDR3 covers 11 residues. CDR3 sequence: CSAQRRDEQFF. Written as DNA, the CDR3 is TGCAGTGCTCAACGCCGGGATGAGCAGTTCTTC.

V usage is TRBV20-1 and J usage is TRBJ1-1; no reliable D call. V was pared by 6 bases and J by 0 bases, with 11 bases between. The length of the CDR3 is 13 residues. The germline V gene has CDR1 DFQATT and CDR2 SNEGSKA (reference sequence). CDR3 bases: TGCAGTGCACAGAGGATCATGAACACTGAAGCTTTCTTT. Translating gives CSAQRIMNTEAFF.

This clonotype has a handful of counts. The V call is TRBV14, the J call TRBJ2-5; perhaps TRBD1 as D (5 bases). Germline V gene sequence: CDR1 SGHDN, CDR2 FVKESK. The CDR3 has 19 residues. The V end was cut by 0 bases, the J end by 3 bases, with 23 bases between. CDR3 coding DNA: TGTGCCAGCAGCCAAGATCTCCTGCGACTTGGACACTTTGAAGAGACCCAGTACTTC. Its translation is CASSQDLLRLGHFEETQYF.

Ten or more counts support this clonotype. The genes are TRBV4-1 and TRBJ2-3; 15 bases fit TRBD2. The germline V gene encodes CDR1 MGHRA and CDR2 YSYEKL. The CDR3 contains 17 residues. Unmatched junction bases numbered 8, after V lost 4 bases and J lost 6 bases. CDR3 bases: TGCGCCAGCAGCCCTGGACTAGCGGGGGGGCCGATGGATACGCAGTATTTT. Its protein is CASSPGLAGGPMDTQYF.

This clonotype was recorded a few times. The rearrangement links TRBV3-1 to TRBJ2-7, with D unresolved. CDR1 is LGHDT, CDR2 YNNKEL, per germline (reference sequence). The ends were cut back, 4 bases at V and 3 bases at J, with 13 bases in the middle. The CDR3 spans 14 residues. CDR3 amino acids: CASSRWTSYYEQYF. The CDR3 DNA sequence: TGTGCCAGCAGCCGTTGGACCTCGTACTACGAGCAGTACTTC.

The rearrangement links TRBV4-1 to TRBJ1-5; no clear D. Trimming removed 3 bases from V and 0 bases from J, with 9 bases in between. This CDR3 region has 15 residues. Germline loops: CDR1 MGHRA, CDR2 YSYEKL. The CDR3: CASSHLGNSNQPQHF. The CDR3 DNA is TGCGCCAGCAGCCATTTAGGAAATAGCAATCAGCCCCAGCATTTT.

As for this clonotype: A read error is likely, as this CDR3 ends without the conserved phenylalanine or tryptophan. It is unclear where the CDR3 begins or ends on the DNA, so no DNA is shown, and the CDR3 is as TCRdb lists it. The chain joins TRBV24-1 to TRBJ2-6; the table calls TRBD1, which could not be checked here. The CDR3 is 9 amino acids in total, end residues counted. Germline V gives CDR1 KGHDR, CDR2 SFDVKD. The CDR3 region is CATSDRACA.

This clonotype appeared a few times. The chain joins TRBV5-1 to TRBJ2-1, with D possibly matching TRBD2 (6 bases). Trimming stripped 4 bases from V and 0 bases from J, with 14 bases between. This CDR3 spans 16 amino acids. Germline CDR1 is SGHRS and CDR2 is YFSETQ. CDR3 in amino acids: CASSRLLADSYNEQFF. DNA for the CDR3: TGCGCCAGCAGCCGCCTCTTAGCGGACTCCTACAATGAGCAGTTCTTC.

The chain couples TRBV5-1 to TRBJ2-1; 7 bases align to TRBD2. The length of the CDR3 is 12 residues. Germline V gives CDR1 SGHRS, CDR2 YFSETQ. V gave up 0 bases and J gave up 15 bases; unmatched junction bases: 6. The CDR3 DNA reads TGCGCCAGCAGCTTGGGGGGGGGTAAGAGGTTCTTC. Encoded protein: CASSLGGGKRFF.

A few counts support this clonotype. This chain joins TRBV7-6 and TRBJ2-3; 8 nucleotides match TRBD2. This CDR3 has 17 residues. Germline assignment: CDR1 SGHVS and CDR2 FNYEAQ. Losses at the gene ends were 4 bases for V and 2 bases for J; bases not matched to a gene: 11. The CDR3 region has the DNA TGTGCCAGCAGCTCTGACGGGGGGGCGTCCCCCACAGATACGCAGTATTTT. Amino acids: CASSSDGGASPTDTQYF.

This clonotype was seen only a few times. CDR3 sequence reads: CASSLDRWDTEAFF. The CDR3 DNA reads TGCGCCAGCAGCTTGGACAGATGGGACACTGAAGCTTTCTTT. This chain joins TRBV5-1 and TRBJ1-1; D remains ambiguous. Germline CDR1 is SGHRS and CDR2 is YFSETQ. The CDR3 is made up of 14 amino acids. Trimming cost V 0 bases and J 3 bases, with 9 bases left between them.

This clonotype was counted between two and nine times. The V and J genes are TRBV4-1 and TRBJ2-3; the D call may be TRBD1 or TRBD2 (6 bases each). Trimming left V 0 bases short and J 2 bases short, with 21 bases between. The CDR3 is made up of 19 amino acids. From germline, CDR1 is MGHRA and CDR2 YSYEKL. CDR3 amino acids: CASSQDTPRGRTFTDTQYF. CDR3 DNA: TGCGCCAGCAGCCAAGATACTCCCCGGGGGCGGACTTTCACAGATACGCAGTATTTT.

This clonotype was picked up many times. The rearrangement uses TRBV29-1 and TRBJ2-7, with a possible D match to TRBD1 (5 bases). V lost 6 bases and J 3 bases, leaving 15 bases between the germline ends. Germline-derived CDR1 and CDR2 are SQVTM and ANQGSEA. The CDR3 has 13 amino acids. CDR3 amino acids: CSVKRAGIYEQYF. CDR3 bases: TGCAGCGTCAAAAGGGCAGGGATCTACGAGCAGTACTTC.

This clonotype was seen a handful of times. The chain recombines TRBV20-1 with TRBJ1-5; D is ambiguous. The CDR3 loop spans 12 amino acids. Trimming pared 4 bases from V and 3 bases from J, leaving 7 bases between. Germline V lookup: CDR1 DFQATT, CDR2 SNEGSKA (reference sequence). CDR3: CSAKIPNQPQHF. CDR3 sequence (DNA): TGCAGTGCTAAAATCCCCAATCAGCCCCAGCATTTT.

This clonotype occurred a few times. The chain combines TRBV12-3 or TRBV12-4 with TRBJ2-3; D is tentatively TRBD1 or TRBD2 (5 bases each). The CDR3 contains 16 residues. Trimming removed 4 bases from V and 0 bases from J, with 14 bases in between. This chain's CDR3 is CASSSPPGRSTDTQYF. DNA for the CDR3: TGTGCCAGCAGTTCCCCCCCGGGACGGAGCACAGATACGCAGTATTTT.

The sample holds a few counts of this clonotype. The V call is TRBV27, the J call TRBJ2-7, with D uncertain. CDR1 and CDR2 from the germline V gene are MNHEY and SMNVEV (reference sequence). The CDR3 extends over 13 amino acids. V was shortened by 5 bases and J by 6 bases, with 14 bases between the two germline ends. CDR3 sequence: CASSLGRISEQYF. Here the CDR3 DNA reads TGTGCCAGCAGTCTCGGTCGGATATCCGAGCAGTACTTC.

The chain combines TRBV2 with TRBJ1-5; D might be TRBD1 (5 bases). The germline CDR1 and CDR2 sequences are SNHLY and FYNNEI. V was clipped by 6 bases and J by 0 bases, with 12 bases between them. This CDR3 spans 15 amino acids. CDR3 DNA: TGTGCCAGCAGCGGGGGAGGGGCTAGCAATCAGCCCCAGCATTTT. Translated: CASSGGGASNQPQHF.